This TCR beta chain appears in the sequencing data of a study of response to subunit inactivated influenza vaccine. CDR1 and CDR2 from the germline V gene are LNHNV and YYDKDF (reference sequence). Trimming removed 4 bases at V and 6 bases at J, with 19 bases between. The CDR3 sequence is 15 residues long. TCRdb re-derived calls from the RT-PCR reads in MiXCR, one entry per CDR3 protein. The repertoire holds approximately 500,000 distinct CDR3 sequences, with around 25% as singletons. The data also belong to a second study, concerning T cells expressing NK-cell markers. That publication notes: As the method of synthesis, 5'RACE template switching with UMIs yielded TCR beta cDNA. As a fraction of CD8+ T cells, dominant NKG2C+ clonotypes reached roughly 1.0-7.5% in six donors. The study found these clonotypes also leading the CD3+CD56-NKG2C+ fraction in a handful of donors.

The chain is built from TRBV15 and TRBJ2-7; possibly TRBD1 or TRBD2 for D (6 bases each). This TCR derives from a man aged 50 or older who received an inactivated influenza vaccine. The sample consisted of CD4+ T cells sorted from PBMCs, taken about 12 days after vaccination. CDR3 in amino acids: CATSTGAGGLGEQYF. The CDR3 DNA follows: TGTGCCACCAGCACGGGGGCTGGAGGTTTGGGCGAGCAGTACTTC.